Detailed here is one TCR beta chain. This CDR3 contains 12 residues. J lost 6 bases, V lost 5 bases, and 3 bases had no gene match. Germline V gene data show CDR1 as SEHNR and CDR2 as FQNEAQ (reference sequence). The sample comes from a study of blood T cell repertoires in COVID-19. Patients of the Seattle cohort, enrolled during active infection, were followed longitudinally. TCRdb's table, derived via immunoSEQ multiplex PCR, lists solely in-frame clones and lacks some. The data show 180,000 or so clones, roughly 76% seen once. The chain couples TRBV7-9 to TRBJ1-1; TRBD1 aligns across 7 bases. The sample taken for sequencing was peripheral blood. The TCR sequence derives from a woman between 35 and 50 years old with COVID-19, enrolled during active disease. CDR3 nucleotide sequence: TGTGCCAGCAGCCTTAGGGGGCCTGAAGCTTTCTTT. Amino acids: CASSLRGPEAFF.